This T cell receptor (beta chain) was recovered during a study of shared clonotypes between healthy human individuals. As defined, naive CD8 cells were CD45RO-negative and positively selected for CCR7, with terminally differentiated effector memory CD45RA+ cells excluded. In the study's own analysis: ImmunoSEQ sequences covered only the junction and lacked quality scores; filtering therefore differed. Assay used: immunoSEQ multiplex PCR; TCRdb lists only in-frame clones, some missing. V and J calls and clone size come straight from that table; D and trimming were deduced from the DNA. Of under 1 million clones in the sample, approximately 97% were seen once. Sequenced: naive CD8+ T cells sorted from blood. The receptor comes from a man aged 30-40 years in good health.

For the CDR3, the DNA is TGTGCCCACGGAGGGACTCTCTACGAGCAGTACTTC. The encoded protein is CAHGGTLYEQYF. V and J are TRBV30 and TRBJ2-7; the D gene is possibly TRBD2 (6 bases). The CDR3 covers 12 residues. V gave up 8 bases and J gave up 3 bases, with 14 bases separating them. Germline V gene sequence: CDR1 GTSNPN, CDR2 SVGIG (reference sequence).